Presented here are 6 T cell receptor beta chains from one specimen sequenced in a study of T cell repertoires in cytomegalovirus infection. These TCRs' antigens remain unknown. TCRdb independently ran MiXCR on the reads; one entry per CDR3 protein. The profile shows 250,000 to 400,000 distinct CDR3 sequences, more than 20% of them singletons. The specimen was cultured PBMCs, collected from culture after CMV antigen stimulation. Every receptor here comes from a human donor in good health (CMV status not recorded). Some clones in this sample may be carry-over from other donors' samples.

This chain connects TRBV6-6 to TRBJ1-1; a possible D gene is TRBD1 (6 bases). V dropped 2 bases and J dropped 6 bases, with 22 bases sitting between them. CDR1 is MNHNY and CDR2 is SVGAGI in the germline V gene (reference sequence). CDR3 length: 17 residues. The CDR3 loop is CASSYPKTGRETSEAFF. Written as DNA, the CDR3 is TGTGCCAGCAGTTACCCCAAAACAGGGAGGGAAACTTCTGAAGCTTTCTTT.

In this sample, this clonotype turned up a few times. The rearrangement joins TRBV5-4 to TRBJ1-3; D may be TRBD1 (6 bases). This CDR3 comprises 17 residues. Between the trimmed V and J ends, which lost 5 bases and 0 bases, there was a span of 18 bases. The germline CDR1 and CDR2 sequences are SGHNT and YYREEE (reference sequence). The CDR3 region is CASSRGPIESSGNTIYF. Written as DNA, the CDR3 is TGTGCCAGCAGTCGGGGGCCTATCGAAAGCTCTGGAAACACCATATATTTT.

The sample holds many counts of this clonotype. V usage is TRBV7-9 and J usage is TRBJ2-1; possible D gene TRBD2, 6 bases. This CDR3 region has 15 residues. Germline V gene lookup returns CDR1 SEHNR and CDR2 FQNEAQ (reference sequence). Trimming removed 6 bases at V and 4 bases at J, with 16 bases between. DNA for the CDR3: TGTGCCAGCAGTCGATCCGGGACTGAATACAATGAGCAGTTCTTC. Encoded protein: CASSRSGTEYNEQFF.

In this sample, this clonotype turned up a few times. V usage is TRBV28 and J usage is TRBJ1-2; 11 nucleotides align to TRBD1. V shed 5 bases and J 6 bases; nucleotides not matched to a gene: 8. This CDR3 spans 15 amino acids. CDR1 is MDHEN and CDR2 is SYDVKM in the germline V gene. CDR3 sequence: CASSLGTGGNHGYTF. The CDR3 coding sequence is TGTGCCAGCAGTCTCGGGACAGGGGGGAATCATGGCTACACCTTC.

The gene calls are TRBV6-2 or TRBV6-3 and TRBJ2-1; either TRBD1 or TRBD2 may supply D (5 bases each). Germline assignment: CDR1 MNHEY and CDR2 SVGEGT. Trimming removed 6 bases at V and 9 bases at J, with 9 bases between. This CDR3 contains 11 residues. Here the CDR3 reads CASSHGGEQFF. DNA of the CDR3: TGTGCCAGCAGCCATGGGGGTGAGCAGTTCTTC.

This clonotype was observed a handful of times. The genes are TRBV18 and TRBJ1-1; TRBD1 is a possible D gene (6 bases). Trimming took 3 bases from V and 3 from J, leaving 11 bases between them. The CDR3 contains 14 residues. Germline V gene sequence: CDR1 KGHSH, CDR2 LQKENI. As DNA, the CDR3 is TGTGCCAGCTCACCCCCCAGACAGGACACTGAAGCTTTCTTT. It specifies CASSPPRQDTEAFF.